What follows are 6 T cell receptor beta chains derived from one specimen sequenced in a study of CD8 T cells in ankylosing spondylitis. In TCRdb, the 5' RACE reads were re-called with MiXCR into one record per CDR3 protein. The sample yields some 290,000 distinct CDR3 sequences, 20% seen once. Source material: blood, either unsorted or a sorted T cell fraction (not recorded which). Receptors originate from a male donor with ankylosing spondylitis or in good health (not recorded which).

With regard to this clonotype: The junction differs from germline at one of its ends, possibly a read error. V and J are TRBV24-1 and TRBJ2-1; D is perhaps TRBD1 (5 bases). This CDR3 region has 12 residues. Germline V lookup: CDR1 KGHDR, CDR2 SFDVKD. Written as DNA, the CDR3 is TGTGTCACCAGTGATTTGTACAGGGAGCAGTTCTTC. Its translation is CVTSDLYREQFF.

J is TRBJ2-3 and V is TRBV11-3, with 8 bases aligning to TRBD2. Germline V lookup: CDR1 SGHNT, CDR2 YENEEA. Trimming removed 5 bases from V and 2 bases from J; junction bases left unmatched: 6. The CDR3 consists of 15 residues. CDR3 DNA sequence: TGTGCCAGCAGCCGTAGCGGGGTTTACACAGATACGCAGTATTTT. Protein product: CASSRSGVYTDTQYF.

This sequence joins TRBV12-3 or TRBV12-4 and TRBJ1-3, with D uncertain. Trimming pared 3 bases from V and 4 bases from J, leaving 10 bases between. The CDR3 consists of 14 residues. The chain's CDR3 is CASSFGLRGNTIYF. CDR3 coding DNA: TGTGCCAGCAGTTTCGGGCTTAGGGGAAACACCATATATTTT.

There are a few counts of this clonotype. The chain employs TRBV15 and TRBJ2-1, with TRBD2 matching 8 bases. CDR3 length: 18 amino acids. Trimming removed 0 bases from V and 4 bases from J; junction bases left unmatched: 11. Germline assignment: CDR1 LNHNV and CDR2 YYDKDF (reference sequence). The CDR3 DNA reads TGTGCCACCAGCAGAGAAAAATCGCGACTAGCGCTGTACAATGAGCAGTTCTTC. Translated, it gives CATSREKSRLALYNEQFF.

The V and J genes are TRBV5-1 and TRBJ2-3; D is tentatively TRBD1 or TRBD2 (5 bases each). This CDR3 spans 16 amino acids. Looked up from germline, CDR1 is SGHRS and CDR2 is YFSETQ. The ends were cut back, 2 bases at V and 4 bases at J, with 17 bases in the middle. DNA of the CDR3: TGCGCCAGCAGCTTCCAGGGCGTGGGAGATTCAGATACGCAGTATTTT. It is translated as CASSFQGVGDSDTQYF.

This chain joins TRBV2 and TRBJ2-1; TRBD2 matches at 7 bases. The CDR3 sequence is 14 residues long. J lost 4 bases, V lost 5 bases, and 5 bases had no gene match. Germline lookup yields CDR1 SNHLY and CDR2 FYNNEI. The chain's CDR3 is CASSPAGRYNEQFF. CDR3 in DNA: TGTGCCAGCAGTCCAGCGGGGAGGTACAATGAGCAGTTCTTC.